The rows below give T cell receptor beta chains drawn from one sample of a study of early T cells in non-severe SARS-CoV-2 infection. Each CDR3 protein gets one entry after TCRdb re-called the 5' RACE reads with MiXCR. The sample holds about 69,000 distinct CDR3 sequences, about 10% seen once. The specimen was whole blood, collected at baseline. The receptor source for this set is an adult who was a healthcare worker with PCR-confirmed SARS-CoV-2 infection or an uninfected control (not recorded which). The CDR3 runs from the conserved cysteine through the conserved F or W. A D gene is named only where the DNA matches it firmly. Clone sizes are given selectively: once, few, many, or a class where the clone is expanded.

d_gene | j_gene | abundance | v_gene | CDR3aa | CDR3nt
NA | TRBJ1-1 | few | TRBV29-1 | CSARVQFNTEAFF | TGCAGCGCACGGGTGCAGTTTAACACTGAAGCTTTCTTT
NA | TRBJ2-7 | many | TRBV14 | CASSQGWGGSYEQYF | TGTGCCAGCAGCCAAGGTTGGGGAGGATCCTACGAGCAGTACTTC
TRBD1 | TRBJ2-7 | NA | TRBV7-2 | CASSHYLRGRGYEQYF | TGTGCCAGCAGCCACTATTTGAGGGGCAGGGGGTACGAGCAGTACTTC
NA | TRBJ2-7 | many | TRBV6-1 | CASRSRLESYEQYF | TGTGCCAGCAGATCCCGGTTGGAATCCTACGAGCAGTACTTC
TRBD1 | TRBJ2-4 | few | TRBV20-1 | CSAQGDRGAKNIQYF | TGCAGTGCTCAAGGGGACAGGGGAGCCAAAAACATTCAGTACTTC
NA | TRBJ2-1 | few | TRBV29-1 | CSVADGYNEQFF | TGCAGCGTTGCAGACGGGTACAATGAGCAGTTCTTC
NA | TRBJ1-2 | NA | TRBV12-3/TRBV12-4 | CASSFANHGYTF | TGTGCCAGCAGTTTTGCGAATCATGGCTACACCTTC
NA | TRBJ2-7 | many | TRBV29-1 | CSVVRAYEQYF | TGCAGCGTTGTTAGGGCCTACGAGCAGTACTTC
NA | TRBJ2-1 | few | TRBV18 | CASSHPPVGMGNEQFF | TGTGCCAGCTCCCACCCCCCAGTAGGGATGGGGAATGAGCAGTTCTTC
TRBD2 | TRBJ2-1 | many | TRBV9 | CASGYLADSYNEQFF | TGTGCCAGCGGATATCTAGCGGACTCCTACAATGAGCAGTTCTTC
NA | TRBJ2-1 | NA | TRBV7-2 | CASSLFSPTYNEQFF | TGTGCCAGCAGCTTATTTTCGCCTACCTACAATGAGCAGTTCTTC
TRBD2 | TRBJ2-5 | NA | TRBV5-4 | CASSKGLGETQYF | TGTGCCAGCAGCAAGGGACTAGGAGAGACCCAGTACTTC
NA | TRBJ2-3 | many | TRBV18 | CASTVSVTDTQYF | TGTGCCAGCACCGTAAGCGTCACAGATACGCAGTATTTT
TRBD1 | TRBJ2-5 | NA | TRBV11-2 | CASSFGDSMGTQYF | TGTGCCAGCAGCTTCGGGGACAGTATGGGGACCCAGTACTTC
NA | TRBJ1-1 | many | TRBV12-3/TRBV12-4 | CASSSSGRRKWRAEAFF | TGTGCCAGCAGTTCCTCAGGACGGAGAAAGTGGAGAGCTGAAGCTTTCTTT
TRBD1 | TRBJ2-1 | NA | TRBV5-1 | CASSQGAPYNEQFF | TGCGCCAGCAGTCAGGGGGCCCCGTACAATGAGCAGTTCTTC
NA | TRBJ2-4 | few | TRBV5-1 | CASSRNLAKNIQYF | TGCGCCAGCAGCCGCAATCTAGCCAAAAACATTCAGTACTTC
NA | TRBJ2-3 | few | TRBV5-1 | CASSLETDTQYF | TGCGCCAGCAGCTTGGAAACAGATACGCAGTATTTT
TRBD2 | TRBJ2-3 | few | TRBV6-4 | CASSNSGSGEDTQYF | TGTGCCAGCAGCAATAGCGGGAGTGGCGAAGATACGCAGTATTTT
NA | TRBJ1-4 | many | TRBV12-3/TRBV12-4 | CASSPQGMPVGEKLFF | TGTGCCAGCAGTCCACAGGGTATGCCCGTGGGGGAAAAACTGTTTTTT
NA | TRBJ1-1 | many | TRBV7-8 | CASSFSEGVTEAFF | TGTGCCAGCAGCTTCTCCGAGGGGGTGACTGAAGCTTTCTTT
TRBD2 | TRBJ2-3 | NA | TRBV29-1 | CSVVIAGSSTDTQYF | TGCAGCGTTGTGATAGCGGGGTCTAGCACAGATACGCAGTATTTT